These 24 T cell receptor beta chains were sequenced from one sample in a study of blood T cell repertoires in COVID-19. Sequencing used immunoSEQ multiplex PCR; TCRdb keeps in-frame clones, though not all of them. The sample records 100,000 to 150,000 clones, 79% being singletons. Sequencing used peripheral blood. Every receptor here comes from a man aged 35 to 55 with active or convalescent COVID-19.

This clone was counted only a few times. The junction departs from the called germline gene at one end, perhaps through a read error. DNA of the CDR3: TGTGCTAGCAGCTTGAACAGGGGGCTCGGTGGTGAAAAACTGTTTTTT. Translating it yields CASSLNRGLGGEKLFF. This chain links TRBV7-7 with TRBJ1-4; TRBD1 matches 9 bases. Germline V gene lookup returns CDR1 SSHAT and CDR2 FNYEAQ (reference sequence). This CDR3 comprises 16 residues.

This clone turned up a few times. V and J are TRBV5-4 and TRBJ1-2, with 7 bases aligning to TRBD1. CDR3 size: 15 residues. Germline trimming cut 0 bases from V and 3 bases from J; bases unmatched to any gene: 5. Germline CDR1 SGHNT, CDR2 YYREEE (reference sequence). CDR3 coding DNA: TGTGCCAGCAGCTTGGAGGGGGCTCTGTACTATGGCTACACCTTC. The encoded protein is CASSLEGALYYGYTF.

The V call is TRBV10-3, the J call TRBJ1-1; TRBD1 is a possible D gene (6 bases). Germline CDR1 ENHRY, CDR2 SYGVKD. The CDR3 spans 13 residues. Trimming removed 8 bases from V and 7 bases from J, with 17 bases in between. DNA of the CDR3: TGTGCCATCGGGGCAGACAGGTTCGTTGAAGCTTTCTTT. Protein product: CAIGADRFVEAFF.

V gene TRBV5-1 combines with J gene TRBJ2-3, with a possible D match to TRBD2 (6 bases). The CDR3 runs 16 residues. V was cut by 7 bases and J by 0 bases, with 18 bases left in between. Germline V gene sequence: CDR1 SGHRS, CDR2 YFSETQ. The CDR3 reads CASEPLGTESTDTQYF. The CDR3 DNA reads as TGCGCCAGCGAGCCCCTAGGGACTGAGAGCACAGATACGCAGTATTTT.

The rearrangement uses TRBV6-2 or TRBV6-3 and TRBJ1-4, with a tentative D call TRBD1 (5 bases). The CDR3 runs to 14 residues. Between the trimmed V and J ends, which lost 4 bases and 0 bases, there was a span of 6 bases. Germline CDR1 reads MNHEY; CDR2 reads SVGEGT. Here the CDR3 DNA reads TGTGCCAGCAGTTCGACAGCAACTAATGAAAAACTGTTTTTT. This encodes CASSSTATNEKLFF.

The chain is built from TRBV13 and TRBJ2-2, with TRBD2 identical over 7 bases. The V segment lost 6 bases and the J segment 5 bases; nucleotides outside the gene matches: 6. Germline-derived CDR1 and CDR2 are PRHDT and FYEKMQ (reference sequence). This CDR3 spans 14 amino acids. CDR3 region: CASRLRAGTGELFF. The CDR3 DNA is TGTGCCAGCAGGCTTCGAGCGGGAACCGGGGAGCTGTTTTTT.

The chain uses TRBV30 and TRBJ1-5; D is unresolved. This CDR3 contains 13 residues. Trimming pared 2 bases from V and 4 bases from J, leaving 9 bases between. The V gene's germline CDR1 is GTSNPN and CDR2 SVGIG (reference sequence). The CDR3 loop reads CAWSSGGNQPQHF. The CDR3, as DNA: TGTGCCTGGAGTTCGGGAGGGAATCAGCCCCAGCATTTT.

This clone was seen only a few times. CDR3 nucleotides: TGTGCCAGCAGCGCATGGGGGGGGTCGCGGGACACTGAAGCTTTCTTT. This codes for CASSAWGGSRDTEAFF. The chain carries TRBV14 and TRBJ1-1; D may be TRBD1 (5 bases). Germline loops: CDR1 SGHDN, CDR2 FVKESK. The CDR3 loop spans 16 amino acids. The ends were cut back, 5 bases at V and 3 bases at J, with 19 bases in the middle. Filled out from reference TRBV14 and TRBJ1-1, the complete variable domain reads EAGVTQFPSHSVIEKGQTVTLRCDPISGHDNLYWYRRVMGKEIKFLLHFVKESKQDESGMPNNRFLAERTGGTYSTLKVQPAELEDSGVYFCASSAWGGSRDTEAFFGQGTRLTVV.

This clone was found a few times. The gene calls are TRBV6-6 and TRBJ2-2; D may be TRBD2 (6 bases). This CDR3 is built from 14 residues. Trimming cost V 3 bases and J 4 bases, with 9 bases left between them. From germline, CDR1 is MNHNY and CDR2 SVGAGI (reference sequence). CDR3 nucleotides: TGTGCCAGCAGTTATGGGGGGATCACCGGGGAGCTGTTTTTT. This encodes CASSYGGITGELFF.

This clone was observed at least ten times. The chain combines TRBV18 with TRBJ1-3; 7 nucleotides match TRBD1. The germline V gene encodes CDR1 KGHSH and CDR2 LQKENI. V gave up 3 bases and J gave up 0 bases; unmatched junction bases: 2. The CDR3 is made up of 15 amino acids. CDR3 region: CASSPGQASGNTIYF. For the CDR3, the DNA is TGTGCCAGCTCACCCGGACAGGCCTCTGGAAACACCATATATTTT.

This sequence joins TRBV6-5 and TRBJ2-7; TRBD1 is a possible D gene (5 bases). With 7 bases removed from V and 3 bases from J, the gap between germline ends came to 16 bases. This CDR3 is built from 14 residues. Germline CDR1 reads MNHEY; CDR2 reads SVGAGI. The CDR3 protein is CASIVDLTDYEQYF. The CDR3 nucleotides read TGTGCCAGCATCGTAGATCTGACAGACTACGAGCAGTACTTC.

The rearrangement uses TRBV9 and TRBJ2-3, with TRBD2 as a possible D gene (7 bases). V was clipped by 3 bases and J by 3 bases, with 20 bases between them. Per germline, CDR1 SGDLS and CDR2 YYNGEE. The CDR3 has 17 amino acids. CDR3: CASSGEMGGPRTDTQYF. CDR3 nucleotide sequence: TGTGCCAGCAGCGGGGAGATGGGGGGGCCCAGGACAGATACGCAGTATTTT. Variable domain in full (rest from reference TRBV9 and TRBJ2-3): DSGVTQTPKHLITATGQRVTLRCSPRSGDLSVYWYQQSLDQGLQFLIQYYNGEERAKGNILERFSAQQFPDLHSELNLSSLELGDSALYFCASSGEMGGPRTDTQYFGPGTRLTVL.

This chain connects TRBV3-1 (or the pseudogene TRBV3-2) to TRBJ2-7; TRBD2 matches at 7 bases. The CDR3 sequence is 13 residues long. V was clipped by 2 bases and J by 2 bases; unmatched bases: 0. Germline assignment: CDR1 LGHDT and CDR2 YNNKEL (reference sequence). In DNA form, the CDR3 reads TGTGCCAGCAGCCAAAGCGGGACCTACGAGCAGTACTTC. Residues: CASSQSGTYEQYF.

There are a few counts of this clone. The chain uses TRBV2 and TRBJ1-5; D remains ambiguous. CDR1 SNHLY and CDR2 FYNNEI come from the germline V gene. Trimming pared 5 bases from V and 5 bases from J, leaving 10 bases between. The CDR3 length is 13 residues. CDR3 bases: TGTGCCAGCAGTACCGGGATGTATCAGCCCCAGCATTTT. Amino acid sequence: CASSTGMYQPQHF.

The CDR3 region has the DNA TGTGCCAGCAGTACCCCCGGGATGTCTGGAAACACCATATATTTT. Amino acids: CASSTPGMSGNTIYF. V usage is TRBV6-5 and J usage is TRBJ1-3; D is uncertain. The V and J ends lost 5 bases and 1 base respectively, with 12 bases between them. The germline gives CDR1 MNHEY, CDR2 SVGAGI. The CDR3 spans 15 residues.

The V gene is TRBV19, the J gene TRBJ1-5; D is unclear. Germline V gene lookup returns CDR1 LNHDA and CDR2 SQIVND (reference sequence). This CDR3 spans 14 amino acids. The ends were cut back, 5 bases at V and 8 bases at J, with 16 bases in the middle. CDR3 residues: CASSGGLSLEPQHF. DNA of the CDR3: TGTGCCAGTAGTGGAGGACTGAGTTTGGAGCCCCAGCATTTT.

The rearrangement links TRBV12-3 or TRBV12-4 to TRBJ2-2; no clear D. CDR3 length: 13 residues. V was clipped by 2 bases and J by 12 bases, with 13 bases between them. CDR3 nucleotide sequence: TGTGCCAGCAGTTTACCCCTTGACTGGAAGCTGTTTTTT. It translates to CASSLPLDWKLFF.

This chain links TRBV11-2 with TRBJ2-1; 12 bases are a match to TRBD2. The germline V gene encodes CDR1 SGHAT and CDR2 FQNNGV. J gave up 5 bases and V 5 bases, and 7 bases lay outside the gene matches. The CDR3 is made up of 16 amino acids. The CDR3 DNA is TGTGCCAGCAGCCAGGGACTAGCGGGCGGTAACAATGAGCAGTTCTTC. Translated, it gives CASSQGLAGGNNEQFF.

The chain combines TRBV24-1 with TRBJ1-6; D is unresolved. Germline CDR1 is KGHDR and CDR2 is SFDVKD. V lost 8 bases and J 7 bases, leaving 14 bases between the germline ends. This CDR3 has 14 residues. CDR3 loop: CATMGFWENSPLHF. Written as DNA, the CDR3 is TGTGCCACCATGGGCTTCTGGGAGAATTCACCCCTCCACTTT.

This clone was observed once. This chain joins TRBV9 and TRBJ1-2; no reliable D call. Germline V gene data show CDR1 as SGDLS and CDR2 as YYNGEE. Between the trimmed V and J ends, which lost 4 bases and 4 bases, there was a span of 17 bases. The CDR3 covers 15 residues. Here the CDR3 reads CASSQRSTLFYGYTF. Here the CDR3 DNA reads TGTGCCAGCAGCCAACGGAGTACATTGTTCTATGGCTACACCTTC.

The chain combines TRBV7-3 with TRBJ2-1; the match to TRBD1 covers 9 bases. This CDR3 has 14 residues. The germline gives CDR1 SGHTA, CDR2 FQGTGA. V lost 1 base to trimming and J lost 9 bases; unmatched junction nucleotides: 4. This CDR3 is CASSLNTGGGEQFF. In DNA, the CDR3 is TGTGCCAGCAGCTTAAACACAGGGGGCGGTGAGCAGTTCTTC.

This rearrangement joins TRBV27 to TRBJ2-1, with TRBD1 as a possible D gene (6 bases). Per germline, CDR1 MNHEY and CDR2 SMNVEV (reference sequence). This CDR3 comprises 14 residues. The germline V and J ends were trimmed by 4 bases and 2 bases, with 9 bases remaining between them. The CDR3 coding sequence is TGTGCCAGCAGTTGGGACACTGCCTACAATGAGCAGTTCTTC. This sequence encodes CASSWDTAYNEQFF.

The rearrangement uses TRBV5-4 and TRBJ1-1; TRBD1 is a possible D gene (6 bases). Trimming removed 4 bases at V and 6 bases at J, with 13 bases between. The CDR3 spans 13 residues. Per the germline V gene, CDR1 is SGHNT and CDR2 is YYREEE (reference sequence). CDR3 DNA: TGTGCCAGCAGCCTTTGGACAGTCCCTGAAGCTTTCTTT. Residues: CASSLWTVPEAFF.

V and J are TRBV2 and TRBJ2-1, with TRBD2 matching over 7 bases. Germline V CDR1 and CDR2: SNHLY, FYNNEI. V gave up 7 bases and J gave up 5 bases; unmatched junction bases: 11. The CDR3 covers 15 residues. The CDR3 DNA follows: TGTGCCAGCACCTCGCTTGCTAGCGGAAACAATGAGCAGTTCTTC. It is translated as CASTSLASGNNEQFF.